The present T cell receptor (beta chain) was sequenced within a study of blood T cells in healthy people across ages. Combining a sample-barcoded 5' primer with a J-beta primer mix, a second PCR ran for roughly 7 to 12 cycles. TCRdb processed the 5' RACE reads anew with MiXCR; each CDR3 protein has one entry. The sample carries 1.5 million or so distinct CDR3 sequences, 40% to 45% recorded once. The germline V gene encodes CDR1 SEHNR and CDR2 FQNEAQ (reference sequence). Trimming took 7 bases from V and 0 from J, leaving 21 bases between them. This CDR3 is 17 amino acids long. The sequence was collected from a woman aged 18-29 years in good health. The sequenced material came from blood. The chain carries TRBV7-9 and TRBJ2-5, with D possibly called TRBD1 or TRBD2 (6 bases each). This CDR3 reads CASNPQSGAKYQETQYF. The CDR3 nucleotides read TGTGCCAGCAACCCTCAGTCGGGGGCGAAATACCAAGAGACCCAGTACTTC.